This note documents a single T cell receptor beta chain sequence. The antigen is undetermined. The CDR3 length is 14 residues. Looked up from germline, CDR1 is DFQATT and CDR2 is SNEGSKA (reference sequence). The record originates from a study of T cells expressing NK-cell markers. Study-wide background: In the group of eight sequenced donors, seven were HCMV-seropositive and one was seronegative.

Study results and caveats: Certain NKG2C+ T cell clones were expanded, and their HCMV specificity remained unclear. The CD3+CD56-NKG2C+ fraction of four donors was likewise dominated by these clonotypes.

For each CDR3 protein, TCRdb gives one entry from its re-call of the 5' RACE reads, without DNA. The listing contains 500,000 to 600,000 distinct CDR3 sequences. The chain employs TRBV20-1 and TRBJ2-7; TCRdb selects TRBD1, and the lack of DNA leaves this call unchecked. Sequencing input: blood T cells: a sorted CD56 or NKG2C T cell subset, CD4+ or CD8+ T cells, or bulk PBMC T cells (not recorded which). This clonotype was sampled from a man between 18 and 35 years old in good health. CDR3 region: CSAIDSQSSYEQYF.